The sequence of this TCR beta chain was determined in a study of shared clonotypes between healthy human individuals. Study observations and caveats: It was the non-shared clonotypes that had lower generation probabilities than clonotypes shared by all four donors.

The CDR3 contains 14 residues. CDR1 and CDR2 (germline): LGHNA, YSLEER. The V segment lost 5 bases and the J segment 3 bases; nucleotides outside the gene matches: 6. The assay was immunoSEQ multiplex PCR, and TCRdb's table has in-frame clones only and misses some. The top ten clones hold around 1.7% of a sample with roughly 2,000,000 clones, around 93% of them seen once. Positively selected for CCR7, the CD45RO-negative cells used as naive CD8 cells excluded terminally differentiated effector memory CD45RA+ cells. Each of the donors was a healthy adult who was HIV-negative and had not had a recent acute infection or vaccination. Turning to this clone: Its antigen remains unidentified.

V and J are TRBV4-3 and TRBJ2-7; 8 bases are shared with TRBD1. Specimen: naive CD8+ T cells from PBMCs. This TCR was recovered from a man aged 18 to 29 in good health. Some clones in this sample may be carry-over from other donors' samples. In nucleotides, the CDR3 is TGCGCCAGCAGCGCTGGACAGGGAAGCTACGAGCAGTACTTC. This translates into CASSAGQGSYEQYF.